These 12 T cell receptor beta chains were all obtained from the same sample, sequenced in a study of vaccination effects on CD4 cells after COVID-19. Antigen-specific CD4+ T cells were expanded with viral peptide pools in the ViraFEST assay before sequencing. After about 10 days in culture, the CD4+ T cells were isolated. People in the vaccine group had not been infected with SARS-CoV-2 before, and their nucleocapsid antibodies were negative. The antigens of these receptors remain unknown. Clones were sequenced by immunoSEQ multiplex PCR, and TCRdb holds only the in-frame ones, with some missing. The sample consists of about 70,000 clones, over 70% of them appearing once. The sequencing here drew on CD4+ T cells from PBMCs cultured with SARS-CoV-2 spike peptides, taken before COVID-19 vaccination. The receptors come from a human donor who received a COVID-19 vaccine.

The chain recombines TRBV5-1 with TRBJ2-2; D call uncertain. The CDR3 is 14 amino acids. CDR1 and CDR2 (germline): SGHRS, YFSETQ. V shed 3 bases and J shed 2 bases, with 8 bases lying between them. CDR3 nucleotides: TGCGCCAGCAGCTCCGGAGTTAACACCGGGGAGCTGTTTTTT. Translation gives CASSSGVNTGELFF.

The V and J genes are TRBV4-3 and TRBJ1-1; D is possibly TRBD1 (6 bases). From germline, CDR1 is LGHNA and CDR2 YSLEER. V was trimmed by 3 bases and J by 9 bases, leaving 17 bases between them. The CDR3 totals 14 residues. The CDR3 DNA reads as TGCGCCAGCAGCCAGACCGGGACAAACTCAAAAGCTTTCTTT. It is translated as CASSQTGTNSKAFF.

The rearrangement joins TRBV2 to TRBJ1-5; the match to TRBD1 covers 10 bases. Per germline, CDR1 SNHLY and CDR2 FYNNEI. V lost 6 bases, J lost 2 bases, and 1 base stayed unmatched. The CDR3 extends over 14 amino acids. CDR3 sequence: CASSGTGGNQPQHF. CDR3 DNA: TGTGCCAGCAGCGGGACAGGGGGCAATCAGCCCCAGCATTTT.

The table lists this clone with a count of one. The V and J genes are TRBV24-1 and TRBJ2-1; D gene ambiguous. This CDR3 comprises 16 residues. Trimming stripped 3 bases from V and 0 bases from J, with 11 bases between. CDR1 and CDR2 from the germline V gene are KGHDR and SFDVKD. DNA for the CDR3: TGTGCCACCAGTGATGCCTTCCCAAGCTCCTACAATGAGCAGTTCTTC. It encodes CATSDAFPSSYNEQFF.

This chain links TRBV30 with TRBJ2-5; TRBD2 aligns across 8 bases. The trim removed 3 bases at V and 4 bases at J, leaving 7 bases unmatched. This CDR3 comprises 14 residues. Per germline, CDR1 GTSNPN and CDR2 SVGIG (reference sequence). In DNA, the CDR3 is TGTGCCTGGAGCTTCGGTCTAGCGGGAGAGACCCAGTACTTC. This translates into CAWSFGLAGETQYF.

The rearrangement joins TRBV19 to TRBJ2-5; perhaps TRBD1 as D (6 bases). This CDR3 has 15 amino acids. Trimming pared 1 base from V and 1 base from J, leaving 10 bases between. Germline V gene data show CDR1 as LNHDA and CDR2 as SQIVND (reference sequence). The CDR3 loop is CASSIGGTRQETQYF. The CDR3 bases are TGTGCCAGTAGTATAGGGGGGACACGCCAAGAGACCCAGTACTTC.

The chain combines TRBV29-1 with TRBJ2-3, with 9 bases aligning to TRBD1. Per germline, CDR1 SQVTM and CDR2 ANQGSEA. The junction had 8 bases not matched to a gene; V was cut back by 7 bases and J by 0 bases. This CDR3 comprises 15 residues. CDR3 coding DNA: TGCAGCGCGCACATACAGGGGGCTAGCACAGATACGCAGTATTTT. This gives the protein CSAHIQGASTDTQYF.

The chain is built from TRBV6-5 and TRBJ2-7; TRBD2 might be the D (6 bases). The V end was cut by 6 bases, the J end by 7 bases, with 22 bases between. The length of the CDR3 is 15 residues. Looked up from germline, CDR1 is MNHEY and CDR2 is SVGAGI. The DNA for the CDR3 is TGTGCCAGCAGCTCTGGGGGGACGGGTCTGGGGGAGCAGTACGTC. Translation gives CASSSGGTGLGEQYV.

This clone has only a few counts. The CDR3 is CARMQGFQSYEQYV. The DNA of the CDR3 is TGCGCCAGGATGCAGGGTTTCCAGTCCTACGAGCAGTACGTC. The chain joins TRBV10-1 to TRBJ2-7; the D gene is possibly TRBD1 (5 bases). The ends were cut back, 9 bases at V and 1 base at J, with 16 bases in the middle. Germline V gene sequence: CDR1 WNHNN, CDR2 SYGVQD (reference sequence). This CDR3 contains 14 residues.

The gene calls are TRBV28 and TRBJ1-3, with TRBD1 as a possible D gene (6 bases). This CDR3 is 14 amino acids long. The germline V and J ends were trimmed by 4 bases and 2 bases, with 9 bases remaining between them. Germline values: CDR1 MDHEN, CDR2 SYDVKM. CDR3 DNA: TGTGCCAGCAGTTATGGGACAACTGGAAACACCATATATTTT. Its translation: CASSYGTTGNTIYF.

This clone turned up a few times. The V gene is TRBV7-2, the J gene TRBJ1-1; TRBD1 is a possible D gene (6 bases). V lost 5 bases and J lost 8, with 12 bases in between. This CDR3 comprises 12 residues. Germline CDR1 SGHTA, CDR2 FQGNSA. The CDR3 region is CASSPDRWEAFF. The DNA for the CDR3 is TGTGCCAGCAGCCCAGACAGGTGGGAAGCTTTCTTT.

V gene TRBV6-2 or TRBV6-3 combines with J gene TRBJ2-7, with 7 bases aligning to TRBD1. The ends lost 4 bases at V and 2 bases at J; junction bases unmatched: 5. Germline CDR1 and CDR2: MNHEY and SVGEGT. The CDR3 runs 14 residues. CDR3 sequence reads: CASSLTGTPYEQYV. CDR3 nucleotides: TGTGCCAGCAGTTTGACAGGGACCCCCTACGAGCAGTACGTC.